A selection of T cell receptor beta chains follows, all from one sample in a study of cytomegalovirus exposure and HLA in healthy donors. Sequenced by immunoSEQ multiplex PCR; TCRdb stores in-frame clones only, minus some. This table has 100,000 to 150,000 clones, 89% appearing once. Source material: PBMCs. These receptors all come from a man aged 25-45 years in good health and CMV-seronegative. The CDR3 runs from the conserved cysteine through the conserved F or W. The D gene is left open where the match is weak. Some rows have no size entry. The others give once, few or many, or a class for an expanded clone.

NA	TRBV6-5	NA	TRBJ1-3	TGTGCCAGCAGTAAAACCCGGGGGGACACCATATATTTT	CASSKTRGDTIYF
NA	TRBV5-8	NA	TRBJ2-7	TGTGCCAGCAGCTTGGCCCGGACATTATGGTCCTACGAGCAGTACTTC	CASSLARTLWSYEQYF
few	TRBV7-8	NA	TRBJ2-1	TGTGCCAGCAGCTTAGCCCCCCGGAGTGATGAGCAGTTCTTC	CASSLAPRSDEQFF
once	TRBV4-2	NA	TRBJ2-7	TGTGCCAGCAGCCAAGATCGAACGGCAGGGCTCGAGCAGTACTTC	CASSQDRTAGLEQYF
NA	TRBV4-1	NA	TRBJ2-1	TGCGCCAGCAGCGGGTCACGGAGCTCCTACAATGAGCAGTTCTTC	CASSGSRSSYNEQFF
NA	TRBV27	TRBD1	TRBJ2-3	TGTGCCAGCAGAAGACAGGGGGGCACAGATACGCAGTATTTT	CASRRQGGTDTQYF
NA	TRBV6-5	TRBD2	TRBJ2-5	TGTGCCAGCAGCACCCTAGCGGGGGGGCAAGAGACCCAGTACTTC	CASSTLAGGQETQYF
once	TRBV6-1	NA	TRBJ2-7	TGTGCCAGCAGTGAACCCAAGGTCGCCGGGTACGAGCAGTACTTC	CASSEPKVAGYEQYF
once	TRBV5-1	TRBD1	TRBJ1-2	TGCGCCAGCAGCACCGACGGACAGGGGGGAGGCTACACCTTC	CASSTDGQGGGYTF
once	TRBV4-3	TRBD1	TRBJ2-4	TGCGCCAGCAGCCAAGATCCGAGGACAGGGGGAGCCAAAAACATTCAGTACTTC	CASSQDPRTGGAKNIQYF
NA	TRBV28	NA	TRBJ2-1	TGTGCCAGCAGTCCCTATCGAGGAGGGGATGAGCAGTTCTTC	CASSPYRGGDEQFF
once	TRBV19	TRBD1	TRBJ1-4	TGTGCCAGTGGGACAGGGTTGTTTGAAAAACTGTTTTTT	CASGTGLFEKLFF
many	TRBV5-6	NA	TRBJ1-1	TGTGCCAGCAGCTCGGGATCCGGGAATACTGAAGCTTTCTTT	CASSSGSGNTEAFF
NA	TRBV6-5	NA	TRBJ1-6	TGTGCCAGCAGTTCCCGACAGTCACCCCTCCACTTT	CASSSRQSPLHF
NA	TRBV2	TRBD1	TRBJ2-3	TGTGCCAGCAGTGACTTCGGACAGGGAGATACAGATACGCAGTATTTT	CASSDFGQGDTDTQYF
NA	TRBV5-4	TRBD2	TRBJ2-1	TGTGCCAGCAGCCCAACAGCGGGGGGTGTAAATGAGCAGTTCTTC	CASSPTAGGVNEQFF
NA	TRBV10-1	NA	TRBJ2-7	TGCGCCAGCAGTGGAGAATTCCCCTACGAGCAGTACTTC	CASSGEFPYEQYF
NA	TRBV2	NA	TRBJ1-3	TGTGCCAGCTCCGGGGGGCGCGGCTTCGGTACCATATATTTT	CASSGGRGFGTIYF
NA	TRBV4-3	NA	TRBJ2-1	TGCGCCAGCAGCCAAGACCCCGCTCGGGATCTCGTGGGCTCCTACAATGAGCAGTTCTTC	CASSQDPARDLVGSYNEQFF
NA	TRBV9	NA	TRBJ2-2	TGTGCCAGCAGCGTAGGGACTACGAACACCGGGGAGCTGTTTTTT	CASSVGTTNTGELFF
NA	TRBV2	NA	TRBJ1-5	TGTGCCAGCAAACTTGTCCGCAATCAGCCCCAGCATTTT	CASKLVRNQPQHF
once	TRBV4-3	TRBD2	TRBJ2-3	TGCGCCAGCAGCCCGCATACTAGCGGGGGCCGAGATACGCAGTATTTT	CASSPHTSGGRDTQYF
NA	TRBV7-3	TRBD1	TRBJ1-1	TGTGCCAGCAGCGATTCTGGGACAGCGAACACTGAAGCTTTCTTT	CASSDSGTANTEAFF
NA	TRBV27	TRBD1	TRBJ1-1	TGTGCCAGCCTCGAGGCAGGGGGCGCGGGCACTGAAGCTTTCTTT	CASLEAGGAGTEAFF
NA	TRBV14	TRBD1	TRBJ2-7	TGTGCCAGCAGTCAGTCCGGGACAGGTTCCTACGAGCAGTACTTC	CASSQSGTGSYEQYF
NA	TRBV7-8	NA	TRBJ2-5	TGTGCCAGCAGCTTCGGGAACCAAGAGACCCAGTACTTC	CASSFGNQETQYF
NA	TRBV5-1	NA	TRBJ2-7	TGCGCCAGCAACAAAGAGTCGGGTTCTTCCTACGAGCAGTACTTC	CASNKESGSSYEQYF
NA	TRBV7-9	NA	TRBJ2-3	TGTGCCAGCAGCGCCCGGGGGAGCACAGATACGCAGTATTTT	CASSARGSTDTQYF
once	TRBV27	NA	TRBJ1-6	TGTGCCACCTATTCCCCAGGCCTCGGTTCACCCCTCCACTTT	CATYSPGLGSPLHF
NA	TRBV29-1	TRBD1	TRBJ2-5	TGCAGCGTTTCACAGGGGACCCCGGGGTTGACCCAGTACTTC	CSVSQGTPGLTQYF
once	TRBV5-4	NA	TRBJ1-2	TGTGCCAGCAGCGTGGACGGGAACTATGGCTACACCTTC	CASSVDGNYGYTF
NA	TRBV13	TRBD1	TRBJ1-1	TGTGCCAGCAGCCTGGGACAGGGGGTGACTGAAGCTTTCTTT	CASSLGQGVTEAFF
NA	TRBV6-1	NA	TRBJ1-1	TGTGCCAGCAGTGAAAAGGACATCACTGAAGCTTTCTTT	CASSEKDITEAFF